This record covers a single T cell receptor beta chain. The antigen is not known. Unexposed donor CD4+ T cells date from 2011-2018, before the COVID-19 pandemic. Cryopreserved PBMCs were CD4-enriched, then split into naive and memory cells. These data are taken from a study of CD4 T cells in relation to SARS-CoV-2 and coronaviruses. General observations from the study: Crossreactive clones expanded significantly less to SARS-CoV-2 than monoreactive clones. In roughly 65% of donors, memory CD4+ clonotypes crossrecognized SARS-CoV-2 and at least one common cold coronavirus spike.

CDR1 and CDR2 from the germline V gene are ENHRY and SYGVKD. The CDR3 totals 16 residues. Trimming shortened V by 0 bases and J by 5 bases, and 16 bases separated the two germline ends. Assay: immunoSEQ multiplex PCR; the TCRdb copy retains only in-frame clones and omits some. The sample includes about 65,000 clones, about 90% of them seen just once. The sample taken for sequencing was memory CD4+ T cells from PBMCs. This chain links TRBV10-3 with TRBJ1-2, with no clear D. This receptor was obtained from a human donor in good health. CDR3 sequence reads: CAISESSEGMGYGYTF. For the CDR3, the DNA is TGTGCCATCAGTGAGTCGAGCGAGGGAATGGGATATGGCTACACCTTC.